The 24 T cell receptor beta chains given below trace back to one sample, sequenced in a study of T cells in Graves' hyperthyroidism and ophthalmopathy. RNA transcripts provided the source from which TCR beta CDR3 regions were amplified. The primer set for the first-round RT-PCR of the TCR CDR3 was HTBI. In TCRdb, the multiplex PCR reads were re-called with MiXCR into one record per CDR3 protein. The data contain about 560,000 distinct CDR3 sequences, around 15% of them singletons. Material for sequencing was blood. The receptors come from a woman aged 18-29 years with Graves' hyperthyroidism.

V gene TRBV19 combines with J gene TRBJ2-2; D is uncertain. The ends were cut back, 0 bases at V and 2 bases at J, with 7 bases in the middle. The CDR3 loop spans 15 amino acids. CDR1 and CDR2 from the germline V gene are LNHDA and SQIVND (reference sequence). In nucleotides, the CDR3 is TGTGCCAGTAGTATAGATGGAAAAAACACCGGGGAGCTGTTTTTT. Amino acid sequence: CASSIDGKNTGELFF.

In this sample, this clonotype turned up a few times. CDR3 amino acids: CASSPSWGPDTQYF. DNA of the CDR3: TGTGCCAGCAGCCCCTCGTGGGGGCCAGATACGCAGTATTTT. This chain uses TRBV3-1 with TRBJ2-3; a possible D gene is TRBD1 (6 bases). The CDR3 contains 14 residues. Between the trimmed V and J ends, which lost 4 bases and 4 bases, there was a span of 12 bases. Germline CDR1 and CDR2: LGHDT and YNNKEL (reference sequence).

This clonotype was counted many times. The V call is TRBV6-1, the J call TRBJ2-7, with D tentatively TRBD2 (5 bases). The CDR3 length is 13 residues. Germline V gives CDR1 MNHNS, CDR2 SASEGT. Trimming took 6 bases from V and 2 from J, leaving 11 bases between them. The CDR3 DNA follows: TGTGCCAGCAGGGTAGCGATTACCTACGAGCAGTACTTC. It yields the protein CASRVAITYEQYF.

CDR3 in amino acids: CASSMQGLRSNQPQHF. CDR3 nucleotide sequence: TGTGCCAGTAGTATGCAGGGTCTGAGGAGCAATCAGCCCCAGCATTTT. The rearrangement joins TRBV19 to TRBJ1-5, with a tentative D call TRBD1 (5 bases). Germline-derived CDR1 and CDR2 are LNHDA and SQIVND (reference sequence). V was trimmed by 3 bases and J by 1 base, leaving 13 bases between them. The length of the CDR3 is 16 residues.

This clonotype has a count of ten or more. The chain uses TRBV13 and TRBJ2-7; no firm D call. V lost 5 bases and J 3 bases, leaving 5 bases between the germline ends. CDR3 length: 11 amino acids. Per the germline V gene, CDR1 is PRHDT and CDR2 is FYEKMQ (reference sequence). The CDR3: CASSVYYEQYF. CDR3 bases: TGTGCCAGCAGCGTCTACTACGAGCAGTACTTC. Complete variable domain (other parts from reference TRBV13 and TRBJ2-7): AAGVIQSPRHLIKEKRETATLKCYPIPRHDTVYWYQQGPGQDPQFLISFYEKMQSDKGSIPDRFSAQQFSDYHSELNMSSLELGDSALYFCASSVYYEQYFGPGTRLTVT.

This clonotype showed up many times. The V call is TRBV2, the J call TRBJ2-3; 7 nucleotides line up with TRBD2. Germline trimming cut 8 bases from V and 4 bases from J; bases unmatched to any gene: 9. Germline V gene data show CDR1 as SNHLY and CDR2 as FYNNEI. The CDR3 contains 14 residues. The CDR3, as DNA: TGTGCCAGCGGCGGGAGAATTAGCCCAGATACGCAGTATTTT. This codes for CASGGRISPDTQYF.

The chain is built from TRBV29-1 and TRBJ2-4; TRBD2 agrees at 10 bases. CDR1 is SQVTM and CDR2 is ANQGSEA in the germline V gene. J lost 4 bases, V lost 5 bases, and 2 bases had no gene match. CDR3 length equals 13 residues. The CDR3 region is CSVLGLAKNIQYF. In DNA form, the CDR3 reads TGCAGCGTTTTGGGACTAGCGAAAAACATTCAGTACTTC. The full variable domain, with the rest looked up from reference TRBV29-1 and TRBJ2-4, is SAVISQKPSRDICQRGTSLTIQCQVDSQVTMMFWYRQQPGQSLTLIATANQGSEATYESGFVIDKFPISRPNLTFSTLTVSNMSPEDSSIYLCSVLGLAKNIQYFGAGTRLSVL.

The genes are TRBV5-1 and TRBJ2-6; TRBD2 matches 13 bases. The V gene end was trimmed by 5 bases and the J gene end by 4 bases; junction bases not matched to a gene: 9. This CDR3 is 18 amino acids long. The germline V gene has CDR1 SGHRS and CDR2 YFSETQ. The CDR3 DNA is TGCGCCAGCAGAGTACTAGCGGGGGGGCCTGGCGGGGCCAACGTCCTGACTTTC. Protein: CASRVLAGGPGGANVLTF.

The chain is built from TRBV11-1 and TRBJ2-7, with D unresolved. Trimming took 4 bases from V and 9 from J, leaving 13 bases between them. Germline CDR1 SGHAT, CDR2 FQDESV (reference sequence). This CDR3 region has 12 residues. The CDR3 DNA is TGTGCCAGCAGCTCGGACCCCCGACGGCAGTACTTC. The encoded protein is CASSSDPRRQYF.

Many counts were recorded for this clonotype. The chain links TRBV5-6 to TRBJ1-2; 8 bases fit TRBD1. This CDR3 comprises 14 residues. CDR1 and CDR2 from the germline V gene are SGHDT and YYEEEE. The J segment lost 3 bases and the V segment lost 4 bases, leaving 5 bases of the junction unmatched. CDR3 nucleotides: TGTGCCAGCAGCCGACAGGACAGGGACTATGGCTACACCTTC. Its translation: CASSRQDRDYGYTF.

The chain links TRBV19 to TRBJ2-7; TRBD2 aligns across 12 bases. The CDR3 loop spans 14 amino acids. CDR1 is LNHDA and CDR2 is SQIVND in the germline V gene (reference sequence). Losses at the gene ends were 4 bases for V and 7 bases for J; bases not matched to a gene: 5. In nucleotides, the CDR3 is TGTGCCAGTAGTAGGACTAGCGGGAACGGTGAGCAGTACTTC. As protein: CASSRTSGNGEQYF.

A few counts support this clonotype. The chain carries TRBV7-2 and TRBJ1-2; TRBD1 aligns across 11 bases. Trimming removed 4 bases from V and 5 bases from J; junction bases left unmatched: 9. Germline lookup yields CDR1 SGHTA and CDR2 FQGNSA. The CDR3 sequence is 16 residues long. CDR3 sequence: CASSSPHGTGGYGYTF. The CDR3 DNA is TGTGCCAGCAGCTCCCCCCACGGGACAGGGGGATATGGCTACACCTTC.

This clonotype was seen many times. The rearrangement uses TRBV20-1 and TRBJ2-7; 7 nucleotides line up with TRBD2. The CDR3 totals 13 residues. V lost 1 base to trimming and J lost 7 bases; unmatched junction nucleotides: 7. Germline V gene lookup returns CDR1 DFQATT and CDR2 SNEGSKA (reference sequence). The CDR3 bases are TGCAGTGCTAGAGGGGTGCGGGAGTATGAGCAGTACTTC. Translation: CSARGVREYEQYF.

The genes are TRBV4-3 and TRBJ1-1, with unresolved D. Between the trimmed V and J ends, which lost 4 bases and 0 bases, there was a span of 18 bases. This CDR3 is built from 17 residues. CDR1 LGHNA and CDR2 YSLEER come from the germline V gene. The CDR3 region is CASSPVLAITMNTEAFF. CDR3 in DNA: TGCGCCAGCAGCCCTGTACTGGCAATAACCATGAACACTGAAGCTTTCTTT.

The genes are TRBV10-3 and TRBJ2-7, with TRBD2 matching 9 bases. The CDR3 runs 14 residues. Germline values: CDR1 ENHRY, CDR2 SYGVKD. J was trimmed by 5 bases and V by 6 bases; bases with no gene match: 8. As DNA, the CDR3 is TGTGCCATCAGAGGGCGGGAGGGCCTAAACGAGCAGTACTTC. Its translation: CAIRGREGLNEQYF.

The chain combines TRBV7-6 with TRBJ2-7, with 9 bases lining up with TRBD1. Germline CDR1 and CDR2: SGHVS and FNYEAQ. There are 16 residues in the CDR3. V trimming: 5 bases; J trimming: 3 bases; junction bases outside the gene matches: 11. The CDR3 here is CASSPVVGQGIYEQYF. The CDR3 DNA is TGTGCCAGCAGCCCCGTCGTGGGACAGGGTATCTACGAGCAGTACTTC.

This chain joins TRBV3-1 and TRBJ2-1; D might be TRBD2 (6 bases). Trimming removed 0 bases at V and 10 bases at J, with 16 bases between. This CDR3 comprises 15 residues. The germline CDR1 and CDR2 sequences are LGHDT and YNNKEL (reference sequence). As DNA, the CDR3 is TGTGCCAGCAGCCAAGAGGGGGAGGTAGCCCCGGAGCAGTTCTTC. Its protein is CASSQEGEVAPEQFF.

This clonotype appeared a few times. CDR3 bases: TGTGCCAGCAGTTTGACAGGGGCCGGCTCCTACAATGAGCAGTTCTTC. Protein: CASSLTGAGSYNEQFF. V gene TRBV6-1 combines with J gene TRBJ2-1; 8 nucleotides align to TRBD1. Germline V CDR1 and CDR2: MNHNS, SASEGT. V gave up 5 bases and J gave up 0 bases; unmatched junction bases: 6. The CDR3 contains 16 residues.

In DNA form, the CDR3 reads TGCAGTGCTGAGAATCCAGGGGTTGCGGGCTATGGCTACACCTTC. Protein: CSAENPGVAGYGYTF. V usage is TRBV20-1 and J usage is TRBJ1-2, with D possibly TRBD1 on 6 matching bases. The CDR3 runs to 15 residues. The germline V gene has CDR1 DFQATT and CDR2 SNEGSKA (reference sequence). Trimming pared 5 bases from V and 4 bases from J, leaving 20 bases between.

V and J are TRBV9 and TRBJ1-1, with D perhaps TRBD1 (5 bases). The CDR3 consists of 14 residues. V was cut by 0 bases and J by 3 bases, with 9 bases left in between. Germline V gene lookup returns CDR1 SGDLS and CDR2 YYNGEE. The CDR3 bases are TGTGCCAGCAGCGTAGCGATACAGGACACTGAAGCTTTCTTT. Amino acid sequence: CASSVAIQDTEAFF.

The CDR3 region is CAISEVPGGSTGELFF. The CDR3 nucleotides read TGTGCCATCAGTGAGGTCCCAGGGGGGTCCACCGGGGAGCTGTTTTTT. The rearrangement joins TRBV10-3 to TRBJ2-2, with D tentatively TRBD1 (7 bases). The CDR3 extends over 16 amino acids. Trimming removed 2 bases at V and 4 bases at J, with 14 bases between. Germline loops: CDR1 ENHRY, CDR2 SYGVKD.

This clonotype was recorded at least ten times. The chain couples TRBV20-1 to TRBJ1-1; 11 bases align to TRBD1. Germline V gene data show CDR1 as DFQATT and CDR2 as SNEGSKA (reference sequence). V was clipped by 3 bases and J by 0 bases; unmatched bases: 6. The CDR3 spans 16 residues. DNA of the CDR3: TGCAGTGCTAGGGGACAGGGGGGGTTCATGAACACTGAAGCTTTCTTT. Protein product: CSARGQGGFMNTEAFF.

This clonotype was counted ten times or more. V and J are TRBV6-5 and TRBJ2-3, with 8 nucleotides matching TRBD2. This CDR3 has 14 residues. V lost 2 bases, J lost 5 bases, and 3 bases stayed unmatched. Looked up from germline, CDR1 is MNHEY and CDR2 is SVGAGI. The CDR3 protein is CASSYAAGGDTQYF. The DNA of the CDR3 is TGTGCCAGCAGTTACGCGGCGGGGGGAGATACGCAGTATTTT.

This clonotype was picked up a small number of times. The gene calls are TRBV18 and TRBJ1-1; no clear D gene. The CDR3 runs 17 residues. The germline V gene encodes CDR1 KGHSH and CDR2 LQKENI. V was shortened by 6 bases and J by 6 bases, with 26 bases between the two germline ends. The DNA for the CDR3 is TGTGCCAGCTCCCCCCGGATCCCTATATACGAACGGTCTGAAGCTTTCTTT. It codes for CASSPRIPIYERSEAFF. Full variable domain (remainder filled in from reference TRBV18 and TRBJ1-1): NAGVMQNPRHLVRRRGQEARLRCSPMKGHSHVYWYRQLPEEGLKFMVYLQKENIIDESGMPKERFSAEFPKEGPSILRIQQVVRGDSAAYFCASSPRIPIYERSEAFFGQGTRLTVV.